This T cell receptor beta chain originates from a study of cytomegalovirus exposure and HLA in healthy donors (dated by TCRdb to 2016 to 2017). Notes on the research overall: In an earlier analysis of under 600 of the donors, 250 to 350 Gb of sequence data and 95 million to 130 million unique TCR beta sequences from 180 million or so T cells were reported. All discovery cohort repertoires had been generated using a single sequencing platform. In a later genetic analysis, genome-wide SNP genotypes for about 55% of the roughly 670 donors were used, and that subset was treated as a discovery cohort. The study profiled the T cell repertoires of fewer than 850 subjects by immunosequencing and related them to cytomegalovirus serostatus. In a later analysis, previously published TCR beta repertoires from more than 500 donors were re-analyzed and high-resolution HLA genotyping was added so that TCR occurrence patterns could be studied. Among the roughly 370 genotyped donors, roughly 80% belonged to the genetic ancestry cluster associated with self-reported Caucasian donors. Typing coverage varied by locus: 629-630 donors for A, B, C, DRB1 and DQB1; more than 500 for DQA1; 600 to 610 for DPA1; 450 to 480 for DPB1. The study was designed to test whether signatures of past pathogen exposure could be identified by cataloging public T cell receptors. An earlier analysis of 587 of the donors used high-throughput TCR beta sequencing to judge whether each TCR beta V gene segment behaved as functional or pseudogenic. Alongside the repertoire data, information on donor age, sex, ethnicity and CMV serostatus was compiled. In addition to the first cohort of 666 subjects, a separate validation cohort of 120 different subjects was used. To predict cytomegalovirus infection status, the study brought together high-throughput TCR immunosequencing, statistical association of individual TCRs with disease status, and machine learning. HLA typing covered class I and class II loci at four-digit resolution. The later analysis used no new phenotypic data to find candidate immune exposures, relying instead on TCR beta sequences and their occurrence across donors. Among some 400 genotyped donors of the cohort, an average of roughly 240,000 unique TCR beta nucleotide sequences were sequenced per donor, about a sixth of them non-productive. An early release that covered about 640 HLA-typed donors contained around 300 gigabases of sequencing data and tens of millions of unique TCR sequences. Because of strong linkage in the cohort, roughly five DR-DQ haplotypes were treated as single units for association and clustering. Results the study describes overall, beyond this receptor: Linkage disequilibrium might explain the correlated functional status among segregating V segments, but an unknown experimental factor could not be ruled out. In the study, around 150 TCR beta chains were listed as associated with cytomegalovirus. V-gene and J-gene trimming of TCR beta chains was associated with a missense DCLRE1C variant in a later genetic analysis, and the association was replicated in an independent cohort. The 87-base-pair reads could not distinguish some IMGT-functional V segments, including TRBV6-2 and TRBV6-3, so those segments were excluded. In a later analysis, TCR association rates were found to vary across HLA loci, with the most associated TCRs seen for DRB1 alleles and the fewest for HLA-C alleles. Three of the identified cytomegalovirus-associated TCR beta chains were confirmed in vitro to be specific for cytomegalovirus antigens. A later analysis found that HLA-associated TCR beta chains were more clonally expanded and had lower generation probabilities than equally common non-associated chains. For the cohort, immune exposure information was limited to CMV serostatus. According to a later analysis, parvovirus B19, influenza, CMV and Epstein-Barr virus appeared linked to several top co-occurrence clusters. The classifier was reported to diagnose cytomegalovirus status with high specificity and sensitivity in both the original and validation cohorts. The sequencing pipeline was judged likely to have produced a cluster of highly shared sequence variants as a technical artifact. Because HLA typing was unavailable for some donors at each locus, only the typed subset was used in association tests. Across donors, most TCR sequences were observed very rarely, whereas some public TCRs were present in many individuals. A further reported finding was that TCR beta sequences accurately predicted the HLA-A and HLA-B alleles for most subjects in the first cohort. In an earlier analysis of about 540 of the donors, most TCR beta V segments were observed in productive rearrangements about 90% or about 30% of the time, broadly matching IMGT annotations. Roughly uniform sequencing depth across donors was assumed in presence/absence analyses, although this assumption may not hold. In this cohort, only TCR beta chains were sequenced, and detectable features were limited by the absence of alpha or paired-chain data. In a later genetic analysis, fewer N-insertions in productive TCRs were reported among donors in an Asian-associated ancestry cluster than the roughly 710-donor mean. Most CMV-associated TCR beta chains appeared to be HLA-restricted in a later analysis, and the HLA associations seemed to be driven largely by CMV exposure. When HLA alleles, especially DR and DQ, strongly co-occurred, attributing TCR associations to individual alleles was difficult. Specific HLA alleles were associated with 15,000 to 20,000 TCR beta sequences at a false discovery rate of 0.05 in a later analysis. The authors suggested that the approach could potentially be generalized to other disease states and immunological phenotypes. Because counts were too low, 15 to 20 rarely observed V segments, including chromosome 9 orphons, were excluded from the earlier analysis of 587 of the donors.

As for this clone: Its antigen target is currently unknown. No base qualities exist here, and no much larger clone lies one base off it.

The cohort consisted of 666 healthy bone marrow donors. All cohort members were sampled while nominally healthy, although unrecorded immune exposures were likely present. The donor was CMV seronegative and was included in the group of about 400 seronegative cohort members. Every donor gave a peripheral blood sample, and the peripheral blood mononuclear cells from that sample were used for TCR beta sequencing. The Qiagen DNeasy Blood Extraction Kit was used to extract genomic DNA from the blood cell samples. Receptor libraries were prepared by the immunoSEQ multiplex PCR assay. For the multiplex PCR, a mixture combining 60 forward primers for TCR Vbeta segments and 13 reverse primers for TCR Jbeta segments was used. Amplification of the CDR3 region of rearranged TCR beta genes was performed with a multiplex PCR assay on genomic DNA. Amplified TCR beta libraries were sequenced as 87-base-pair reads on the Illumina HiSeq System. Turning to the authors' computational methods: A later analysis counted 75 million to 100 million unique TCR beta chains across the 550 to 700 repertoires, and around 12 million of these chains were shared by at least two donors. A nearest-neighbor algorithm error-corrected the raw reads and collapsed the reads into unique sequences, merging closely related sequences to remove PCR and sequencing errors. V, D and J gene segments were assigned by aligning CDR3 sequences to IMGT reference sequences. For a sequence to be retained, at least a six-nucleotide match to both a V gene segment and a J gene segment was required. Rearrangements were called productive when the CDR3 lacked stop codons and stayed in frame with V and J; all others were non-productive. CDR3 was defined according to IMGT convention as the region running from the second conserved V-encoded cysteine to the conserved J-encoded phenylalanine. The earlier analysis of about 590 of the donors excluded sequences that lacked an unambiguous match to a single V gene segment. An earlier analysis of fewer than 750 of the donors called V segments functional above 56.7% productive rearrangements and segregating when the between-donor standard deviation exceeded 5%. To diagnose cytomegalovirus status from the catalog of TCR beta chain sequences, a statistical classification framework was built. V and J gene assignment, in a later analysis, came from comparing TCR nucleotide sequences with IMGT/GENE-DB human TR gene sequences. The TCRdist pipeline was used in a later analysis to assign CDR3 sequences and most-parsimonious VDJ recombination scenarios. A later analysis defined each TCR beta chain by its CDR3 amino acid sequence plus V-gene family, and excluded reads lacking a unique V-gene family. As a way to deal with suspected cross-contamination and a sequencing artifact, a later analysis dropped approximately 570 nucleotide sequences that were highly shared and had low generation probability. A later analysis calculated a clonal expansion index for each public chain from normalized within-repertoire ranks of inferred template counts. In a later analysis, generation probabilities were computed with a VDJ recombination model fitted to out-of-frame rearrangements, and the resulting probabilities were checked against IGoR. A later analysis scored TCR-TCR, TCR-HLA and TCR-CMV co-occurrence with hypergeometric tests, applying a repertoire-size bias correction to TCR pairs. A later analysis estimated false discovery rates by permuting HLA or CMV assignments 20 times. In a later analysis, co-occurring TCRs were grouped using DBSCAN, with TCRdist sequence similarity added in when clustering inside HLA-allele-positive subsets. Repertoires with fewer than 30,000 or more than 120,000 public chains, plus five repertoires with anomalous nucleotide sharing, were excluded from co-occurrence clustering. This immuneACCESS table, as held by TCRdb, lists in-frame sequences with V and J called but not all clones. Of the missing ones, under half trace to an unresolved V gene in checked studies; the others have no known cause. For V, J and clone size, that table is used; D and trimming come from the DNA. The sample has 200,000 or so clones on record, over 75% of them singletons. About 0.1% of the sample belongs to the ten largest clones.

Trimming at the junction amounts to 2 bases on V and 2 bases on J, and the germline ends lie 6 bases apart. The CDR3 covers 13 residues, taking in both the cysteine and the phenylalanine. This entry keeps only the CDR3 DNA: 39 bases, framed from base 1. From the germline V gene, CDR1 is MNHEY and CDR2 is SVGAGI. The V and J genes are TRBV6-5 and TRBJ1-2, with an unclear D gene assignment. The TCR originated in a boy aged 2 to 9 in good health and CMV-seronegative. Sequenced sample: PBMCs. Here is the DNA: TGTGCCAGCAGTTACGGGCAGAACTATGGCTACACCTTC. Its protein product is CASSYGQNYGYTF.